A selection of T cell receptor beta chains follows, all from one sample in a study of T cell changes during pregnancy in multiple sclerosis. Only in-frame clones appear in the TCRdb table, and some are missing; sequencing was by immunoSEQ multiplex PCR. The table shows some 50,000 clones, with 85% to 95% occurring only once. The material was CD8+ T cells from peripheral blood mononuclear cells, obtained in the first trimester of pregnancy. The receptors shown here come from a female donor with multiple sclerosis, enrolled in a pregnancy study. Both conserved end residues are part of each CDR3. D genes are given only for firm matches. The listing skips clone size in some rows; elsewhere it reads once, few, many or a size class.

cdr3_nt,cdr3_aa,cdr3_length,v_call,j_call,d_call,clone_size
TGTGCCAGCAGCCGGCAGGGGTTGGCTAATGAAAAACTGTTTTTT,CASSRQGLANEKLFF,15,TRBV27,TRBJ1-4,-,-
TGTGCCAGCAGTTTCGGGACTCTCACTGAAGCTTTCTTT,CASSFGTLTEAFF,13,TRBV27,TRBJ1-1,-,-
TGTGCCAGCAGCTACACTGGACTAGCGGAAGAGACCCAGTACTTC,CASSYTGLAEETQYF,15,TRBV7-9,TRBJ2-5,TRBD2,-
TGTGCCAGCAGTTTTCTAGCGGGGGCGCTGGAGCAGTACTTC,CASSFLAGALEQYF,14,TRBV27,TRBJ2-7,TRBD2,-
TGCGCCAGCAGCCACCGGGGAGGGGGCACTGAAGCTTTCTTT,CASSHRGGGTEAFF,14,TRBV4-1,TRBJ1-1,-,-
TGCAGCGTTGAGGGGGGGACGGTAGCCAATGAGCAGTTCTTC,CSVEGGTVANEQFF,14,TRBV29-1,TRBJ2-1,TRBD2,-
TGCAGCGTCGGTGGGACAGGGGGGAATGTTGAAGCTTTCTTT,CSVGGTGGNVEAFF,14,TRBV29-1,TRBJ1-1,TRBD1,-
TGTGCCAGTACAGGGGGCGAGGATGAGCAGTTCTTC,CASTGGEDEQFF,12,TRBV19,TRBJ2-1,TRBD1,once
TGTGCCAGCAGCAAATATTTCTTAAACAGGGGAACCGAGACCCAGTACTTC,CASSKYFLNRGTETQYF,17,TRBV21-1,TRBJ2-5,-,-
TGCGCCAGCGCCCCCCCGACAGCGAGCTCCTACGAGCAGTACTTC,CASAPPTASSYEQYF,15,TRBV5-1,TRBJ2-7,-,once
TGTGCCAGTAGTATCGGGAACACTGAAGCTTTCTTT,CASSIGNTEAFF,12,TRBV19,TRBJ1-1,-,-
TGCAGTGCTAGAACAGATCGGGGCTACACCTTC,CSARTDRGYTF,11,TRBV20-1,TRBJ1-2,-,-
TGCGCCAGCAGCATTCATTTCCGGACAGACTACGAGCAGTACTTC,CASSIHFRTDYEQYF,15,TRBV5-1,TRBJ2-7,-,-
TGTGCCAGTAGTATAGTGGCGGGATACGAGCAGTACTTC,CASSIVAGYEQYF,13,TRBV19,TRBJ2-7,-,-
TGTGCCAGCAGCCATTTTCACGGGGATGGCTACACCTTC,CASSHFHGDGYTF,13,TRBV21-1,TRBJ1-2,-,-
TGTGCCAGCAGGGGGGACAGGGTCTCCTACGAGCAGTACTTC,CASRGDRVSYEQYF,14,TRBV2,TRBJ2-7,TRBD1,-
TGCAGCGTTGTTGGCGGACTAGCGGGCTACGAGCAGTACTTC,CSVVGGLAGYEQYF,14,TRBV29-1,TRBJ2-7,TRBD2,-
TGTGCCAGCAGCGGACTTCGATCCTACGAGCAGTACTTC,CASSGLRSYEQYF,13,TRBV2,TRBJ2-7,-,-
TGTGCCATACTTGGACAGGGGGCGCCTTACTTC,CAILGQGAPYF,11,TRBV5-8,TRBJ2-7,TRBD1,once
TGTGCCAGTAGTATGTGGGGGGGGTTAAGCAATCAGCCCCAGCATTTT,CASSMWGGLSNQPQHF,16,TRBV19,TRBJ1-5,-,-
TGCGCCAGCAGCTCGGGGTACGAGCAGTACTTC,CASSSGYEQYF,11,TRBV5-1,TRBJ2-7,-,-
TGCGCCAGCAGCCCCGGGACAGGGGGCCTTGTGGAGACCCAGTACTTC,CASSPGTGGLVETQYF,16,TRBV4-3,TRBJ2-5,TRBD1,-
TGTGCCAGCAGTTTAGGCGGAGGGAATGAGCAGTTCTTC,CASSLGGGNEQFF,13,TRBV27,TRBJ2-1,-,once
TGTGCCAGCAGCTTAGGCACCACGAGCAGGGTCACTGAAGCTTTCTTT,CASSLGTTSRVTEAFF,16,TRBV5-8,TRBJ1-1,-,-